The entry below describes one T cell receptor beta chain. This may arise from a read error, as a much more abundant clone is one base away. UMIs and a universal primer site were added when TCR cDNA was made by 5'RACE template switching. TCRdb re-called the 5' RACE reads through MiXCR, storing one row per CDR3 protein. Of tens of thousands of distinct CDR3 sequences detected, about 10% appear once; the ten largest clones hold 12%. Trimming pared 9 bases from V and 6 bases from J, leaving 20 bases between. The germline V gene encodes CDR1 MNHNS and CDR2 SASEGT. CDR3 size: 15 residues. The data were obtained in a study of T cells after yellow fever vaccination. At the level of the study: Separation of EM, EMRA, CM and Tscm memory subsets by sorting relied on CD3, CD45RA, CCR7 and CD95.

Points from the study as a whole: The secondary response was weaker, and its peak arrived faster, on day 5 versus 15.

The clonotype was recovered from a man younger than 35 who received the YFV17D yellow fever vaccine. The source was PBMCs, either bulk or a sorted T-cell subset (CD4+, CD8+, memory, or dextramer-sorted; not recorded which), collected roughly 15 days after the first yellow fever vaccination. This sequence joins TRBV6-1 and TRBJ2-2, with TRBD2 as a possible D gene (7 bases). The CDR3 DNA follows: TGTGCCAGGAGCAGGGGAGGGGGGGCCGCCGGGGAGCTGTTTTTT. Translated: CARSRGGGAAGELFF.